This T cell receptor beta chain was identified during a study of blood T cell repertoires in COVID-19. The overall study: The United States, Italy and Spain were the sources of the acute and convalescent COVID-19 samples. T cells, B-cell-depleted T cells, or PBMCs provided the cDNA or gDNA that served as material.

CDR3 length equals 12 residues. V was cut by 3 bases and J by 4 bases, with 6 bases left in between. Seattle researchers signed up patients amid active infection and tracked them longitudinally. As originally analysed: Estimation of nucleated cell counts was performed using reference gene primer amplification. Sequencing used immunoSEQ multiplex PCR; TCRdb keeps in-frame clones, though not all of them. V and J calls and clone size are as listed in that table; D and trimming were resolved from the DNA. The table records a few hundred thousand clones, around nine tenths of them present only once. Sequencing input: peripheral blood. The V and J genes are TRBV12-3 or TRBV12-4 and TRBJ1-2; no definite D call. This clonotype originated in a man aged 18 to 30 with COVID-19, enrolled during active disease. The CDR3 protein is CASSLGAYGYTF. CDR3 nucleotide sequence: TGTGCCAGCAGTTTGGGCGCCTATGGCTACACCTTC.